The rows below give T cell receptor beta chains drawn from one sample of a study of cytomegalovirus exposure and HLA in healthy donors. The assay was immunoSEQ multiplex PCR, and TCRdb's table has in-frame clones only and misses some. The sample yields under 200,000 clones, around 80% seen once. Material: PBMCs. All receptors derive from a man between 40 and 49 years old in good health and CMV-seronegative. Each CDR3 is given with its conserved first and last residue. D genes are given only for firm matches. Part of the rows lack a size; the others show once, few, many or a class for expanded clones.

>once|NA|TRBJ2-7|TRBV18
CASSPGGLSYEQYF
TGTGCCAGCTCACCTGGTGGGCTATCCTACGAGCAGTACTTC
>NA|TRBD2|TRBJ2-2|TRBV5-1
CASSSTTGTSGSSNTGELFF
TGCGCCAGCAGCTCCACTACCGGGACTAGCGGGTCCTCGAACACCGGGGAGCTGTTTTTT
>NA|TRBD1|TRBJ1-1|TRBV6-1
CASSDLTGGTEAFF
TGTGCCAGCAGTGACCTGACAGGGGGCACTGAAGCTTTCTTT
>NA|NA|TRBJ2-3|TRBV5-5
CASSFGGLSTDTQYF
TGTGCCAGCAGCTTTGGAGGCCTAAGCACAGATACGCAGTATTTT
>NA|NA|TRBJ1-1|TRBV5-1
CASSLVDRENTEAFF
TGCGCCAGCAGCTTGGTCGACAGAGAAAACACTGAAGCTTTCTTT
>NA|NA|TRBJ2-7|TRBV27
CASGSLGVSYEQYF
TGTGCCAGCGGCAGCTTGGGAGTCTCCTACGAGCAGTACTTC
>NA|NA|TRBJ2-7|TRBV6-6
CASSYGQGINEQYF
TGTGCCAGCAGTTACGGGCAGGGAATTAACGAGCAGTACTTC
>NA|NA|TRBJ2-1|TRBV30
CAWSPNTGYNEQFF
TGTGCCTGGAGTCCCAACACAGGGTACAATGAGCAGTTCTTC
>NA|NA|TRBJ1-2|TRBV19
CASSNPRGLYGYTF
TGTGCCAGTAGTAACCCGCGAGGGCTCTATGGCTACACCTTC
>NA|TRBD1|TRBJ2-5|TRBV15
CATSTRTGKETQYF
TGTGCCACCAGCACCAGGACAGGGAAAGAGACCCAGTACTTC
>NA|TRBD2|TRBJ2-7|TRBV7-3
CASSRSGGFSYEQYF
TGTGCCAGCAGCCGTAGCGGGGGGTTCTCCTACGAGCAGTACTTC
>NA|NA|TRBJ2-7|TRBV19
CASSIGPTAVYEQYF
TGTGCCAGTAGTATAGGCCCGACAGCAGTCTACGAGCAGTACTTC
>NA|NA|TRBJ1-2|TRBV7-2
CASSLGLGGAYGYTF
TGTGCCAGCAGCTTAGGGTTGGGGGGGGCTTATGGCTACACCTTC
>NA|NA|TRBJ2-7|TRBV7-2
CASSPNGGPSYEQYF
TGTGCCAGCAGCCCTAACGGGGGGCCTTCCTACGAGCAGTACTTC
>NA|TRBD1|TRBJ2-5|TRBV30
CAWSVAGTGRTAQYF
TGTGCCTGGAGTGTAGCGGGGACAGGGAGGACGGCCCAGTACTTC